This T cell receptor (beta chain) was identified in a study of T cell responses to AZD1222 COVID-19 vaccine. Sequencing used immunoSEQ multiplex PCR; TCRdb keeps in-frame clones, though not all of them. The data hold about 110,000 clones, with roughly 90% observed a single time. CDR3 length: 12 residues. V was cut by 3 bases and J by 4 bases, with 4 bases left in between. Sequencing used peripheral blood, obtained on day 0 of MenACWY control vaccination. V usage is TRBV12-3 or TRBV12-4 and J usage is TRBJ1-5; D is uncertain. The sequence was obtained from an adult in good health. CDR3 DNA sequence: TGTGCCAGCAGTTTGAGGAATCAGCCCCAGCATTTT. Translated: CASSLRNQPQHF.